This T cell receptor (beta chain) derives from a study of blood T cell repertoires in COVID-19. V lost 1 base and J lost 0; bases outside the gene matches: 1. This CDR3 is built from 15 residues. Germline lookup yields CDR1 SGHTA and CDR2 FQGNSA. Method: immunoSEQ multiplex PCR; TCRdb's copy keeps in-frame clones and lacks some. Here the sample spans some 370,000 clones, 80% to 90% being singletons. The receptor's source is a woman between 25 and 40 years old with COVID-19, enrolled during active disease. The chain is built from TRBV7-2 and TRBJ2-7; TRBD1 matches 9 bases. Sequencing input: peripheral blood. Written as DNA, the CDR3 is TGTGCCAGCAGCTTAGTGACAGGGGGCTCCTACGAGCAGTACTTC. Its protein product is CASSLVTGGSYEQYF.